This TCR beta chain was found in a study of monozygotic twins with inflammatory bowel disease. Study results and limitations: Healthy co-twins showed greater TCRbeta diversity (inverse Simpson) than IBD patients. Other individuals had fewer clonotypes in common with IBD patients than with healthy twins, especially with disease activity.

In the case of this clonotype: Its antigen is undetermined.

Eight separate reactions per sample served to make cDNA. UMIs incorporating a 6-nucleotide sample barcode were appended by means of template switching. Reprocessing the 5' RACE reads, TCRdb reports a single entry for every CDR3 protein and omits DNA. This sample contains about 93,000 distinct CDR3 sequences. The germline V gene has CDR1 KGHDR and CDR2 SFDVKD. This CDR3 spans 18 amino acids. V and J are TRBV24-1 and TRBJ2-1. Sequences were obtained from blood. This sequence originates from a human donor with ulcerative colitis or Crohn's disease, or a healthy co-twin of an affected twin (not recorded which). The CDR3: CATSDLQGSADSYNEQFF.